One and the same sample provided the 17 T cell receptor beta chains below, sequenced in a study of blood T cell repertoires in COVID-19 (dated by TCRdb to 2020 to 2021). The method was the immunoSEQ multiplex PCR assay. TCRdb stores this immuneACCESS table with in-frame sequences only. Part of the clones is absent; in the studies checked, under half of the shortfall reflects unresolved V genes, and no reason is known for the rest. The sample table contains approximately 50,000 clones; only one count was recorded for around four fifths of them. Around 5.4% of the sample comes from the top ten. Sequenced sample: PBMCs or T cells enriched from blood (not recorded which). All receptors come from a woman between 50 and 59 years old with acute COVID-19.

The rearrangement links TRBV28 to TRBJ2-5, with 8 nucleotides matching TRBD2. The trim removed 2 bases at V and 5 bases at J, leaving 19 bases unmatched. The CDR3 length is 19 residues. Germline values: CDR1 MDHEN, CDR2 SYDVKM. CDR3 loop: CASSLRVYGGRGGAETQYF. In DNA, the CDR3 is TGTGCCAGCAGTTTAAGGGTCTACGGTGGCCGGGGGGGCGCCGAGACCCAGTACTTC. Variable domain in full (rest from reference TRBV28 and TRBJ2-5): DVKVTQSSRYLVKRTGEKVFLECVQDMDHENMFWYRQDPGLGLRLIYFSYDVKMKEKGDIPEGYSVSREKKERFSLILESASTNQTSMYLCASSLRVYGGRGGAETQYFGPGTRLLVL.

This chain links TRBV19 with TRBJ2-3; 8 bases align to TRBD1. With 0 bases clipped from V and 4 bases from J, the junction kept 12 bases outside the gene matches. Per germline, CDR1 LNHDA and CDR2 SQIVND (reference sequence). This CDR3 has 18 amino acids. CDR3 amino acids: CASSIEVLGQGEADTQYF. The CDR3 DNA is TGTGCCAGTAGTATAGAGGTACTAGGACAGGGTGAAGCAGATACGCAGTATTTT.

The chain's CDR3 is CASKGAPQEQYF. The CDR3 nucleotides are TGTGCCAGCAAGGGGGCGCCCCAAGAGCAGTACTTC. The genes are TRBV6-5 and TRBJ2-7; 7 nucleotides align to TRBD1. The ends lost 7 bases at V and 7 bases at J; junction bases unmatched: 7. CDR1 MNHEY and CDR2 SVGAGI come from the germline V gene. The CDR3 has 12 residues.

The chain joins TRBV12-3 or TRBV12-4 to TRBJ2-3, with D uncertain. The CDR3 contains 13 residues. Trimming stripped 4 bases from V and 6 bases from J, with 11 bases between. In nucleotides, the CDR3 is TGTGCCAGCAGTTACGGATTGGAGGATACGCAGTATTTT. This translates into CASSYGLEDTQYF.

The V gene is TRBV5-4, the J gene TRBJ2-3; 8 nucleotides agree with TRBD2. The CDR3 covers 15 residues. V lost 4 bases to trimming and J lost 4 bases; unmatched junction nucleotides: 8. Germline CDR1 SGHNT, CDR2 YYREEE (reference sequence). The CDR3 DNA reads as TGTGCCAGCAGCCGGCAGGGACTAGAGGCAGATACGCAGTATTTT. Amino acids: CASSRQGLEADTQYF.

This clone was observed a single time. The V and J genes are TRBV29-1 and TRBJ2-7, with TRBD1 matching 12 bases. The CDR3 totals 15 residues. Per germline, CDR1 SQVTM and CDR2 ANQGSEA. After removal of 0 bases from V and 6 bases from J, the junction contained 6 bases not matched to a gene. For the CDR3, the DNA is TGCAGCGTTGAAGATTGGGACAGGGGGCGCCTCGAGCAGTACTTC. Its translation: CSVEDWDRGRLEQYF.

The CDR3 spells CASSVEPGTYEQYF. The DNA for the CDR3 is TGTGCCAGCAGCGTAGAGCCAGGGACCTACGAGCAGTACTTC. The chain is built from TRBV9 and TRBJ2-7; possibly TRBD1 for D (5 bases). The CDR3 covers 14 residues. CDR1 is SGDLS, CDR2 YYNGEE, per germline. The V and J ends lost 0 bases and 2 bases respectively, with 9 bases between them.

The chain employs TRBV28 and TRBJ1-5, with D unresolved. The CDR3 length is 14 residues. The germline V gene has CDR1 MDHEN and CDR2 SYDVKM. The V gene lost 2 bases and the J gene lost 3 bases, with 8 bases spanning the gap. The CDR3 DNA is TGTGCCAGCAGTTTACAGATTCCCAATCAGCCCCAGCATTTT. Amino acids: CASSLQIPNQPQHF.

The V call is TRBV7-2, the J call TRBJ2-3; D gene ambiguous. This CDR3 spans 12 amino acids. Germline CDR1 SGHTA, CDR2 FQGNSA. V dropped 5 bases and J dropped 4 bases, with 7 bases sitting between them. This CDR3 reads CASSPYSDTQYF. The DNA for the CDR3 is TGTGCCAGCAGCCCCTATTCAGATACGCAGTATTTT.

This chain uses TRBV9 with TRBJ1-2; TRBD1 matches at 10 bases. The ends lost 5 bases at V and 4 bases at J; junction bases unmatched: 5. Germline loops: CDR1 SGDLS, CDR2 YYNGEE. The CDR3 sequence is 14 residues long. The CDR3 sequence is CASRGTGERYGYTF. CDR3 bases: TGTGCCAGCAGGGGGACAGGGGAACGCTATGGCTACACCTTC.

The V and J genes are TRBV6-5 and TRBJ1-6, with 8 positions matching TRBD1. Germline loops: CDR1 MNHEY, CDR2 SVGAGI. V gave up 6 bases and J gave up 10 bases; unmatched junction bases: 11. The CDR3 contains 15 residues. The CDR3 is CASSLDREGGSPLHF. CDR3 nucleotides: TGTGCCAGCAGCTTGGACAGGGAAGGAGGATCACCCCTCCACTTT.

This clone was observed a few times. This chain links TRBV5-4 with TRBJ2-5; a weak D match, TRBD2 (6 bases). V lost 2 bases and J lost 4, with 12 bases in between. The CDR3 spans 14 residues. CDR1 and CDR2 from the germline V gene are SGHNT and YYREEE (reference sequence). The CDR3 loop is CASSLGQGGETQYF. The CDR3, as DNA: TGTGCCAGCAGCTTAGGCCAGGGAGGAGAGACCCAGTACTTC.

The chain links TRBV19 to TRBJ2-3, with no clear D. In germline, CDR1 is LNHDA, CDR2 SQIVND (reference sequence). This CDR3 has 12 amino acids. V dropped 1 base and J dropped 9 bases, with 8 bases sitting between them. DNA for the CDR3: TGTGCCAGTAGTATAGGCCCCAGGACGCAGTATTTT. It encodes CASSIGPRTQYF.

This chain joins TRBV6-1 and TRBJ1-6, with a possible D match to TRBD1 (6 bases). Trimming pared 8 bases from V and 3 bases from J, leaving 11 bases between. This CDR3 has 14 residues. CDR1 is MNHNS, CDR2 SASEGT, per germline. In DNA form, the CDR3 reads TGTGCCAGCGCCCGGGACATCTATAATTCACCCCTCCACTTT. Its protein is CASARDIYNSPLHF.

CDR3 coding DNA: TGTGCCAGCAGCTCCTCGATATCGGGTGGCGGCACTGAAGCTTTCTTT. This sequence encodes CASSSSISGGGTEAFF. This chain joins TRBV11-2 and TRBJ1-1; D unresolved. CDR1 and CDR2 from the germline V gene are SGHAT and FQNNGV. CDR3 length equals 16 residues. V was clipped by 4 bases and J by 4 bases, with 19 bases between them.

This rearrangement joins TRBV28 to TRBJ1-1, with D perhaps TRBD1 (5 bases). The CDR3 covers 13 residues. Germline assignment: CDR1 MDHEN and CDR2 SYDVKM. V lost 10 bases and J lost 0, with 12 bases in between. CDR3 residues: CATRGVMNTEAFF. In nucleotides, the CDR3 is TGTGCCACCCGGGGGGTCATGAACACTGAAGCTTTCTTT.

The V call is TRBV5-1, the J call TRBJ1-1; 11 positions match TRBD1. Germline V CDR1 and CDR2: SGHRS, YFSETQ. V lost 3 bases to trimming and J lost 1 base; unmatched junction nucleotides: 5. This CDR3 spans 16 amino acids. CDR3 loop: CASSSGQGAQNTEAFF. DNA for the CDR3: TGCGCCAGCAGCTCCGGACAGGGGGCCCAGAACACTGAAGCTTTCTTT.